Listed below are T cell receptor beta chains from one sample, sequenced in a study of blood T cell repertoires in COVID-19. This table comes from immunoSEQ multiplex PCR, and its TCRdb copy is limited to in-frame clones, with some not included. The sample lists approximately 240,000 clones; approximately 79% were seen once. Input material: peripheral blood. These receptor sequences come from a woman between 40 and 55 years old with active or convalescent COVID-19. CDR3s include the opening cysteine and the closing phenylalanine or tryptophan. D genes are given only for firm matches. Clone size appears in some rows only: once, few, many, or a class for an expanded clone.

D gene | J gene | V gene | CDR3 length | clone size | CDR3 DNA | CDR3 protein
- | TRBJ2-1 | TRBV5-1 | 14 | - | TGCGCCAGCTCAACATCTCTAGGGAGGAATGAGCAGTTCTTC | CASSTSLGRNEQFF
TRBD1 | TRBJ1-2 | TRBV15 | 13 | - | TGTGCCACCAGCAGAGAGACAGGGGTCGGCTACACCTTC | CATSRETGVGYTF
- | TRBJ1-1 | TRBV2 | 14 | - | TGTGCCAGCAGTGTTTACAGGGAAGTAACTGAAGCTTTCTTT | CASSVYREVTEAFF
- | TRBJ2-1 | TRBV21-1 | 15 | - | TGTGCCAGCAGCAAGCCCGGGACAGGGGTCAATGAGCAGTTCTTC | CASSKPGTGVNEQFF
TRBD1 | TRBJ1-6 | TRBV19 | 16 | - | TGTGCCAGTAGGACGGGGACAGGCATGGGCGTTGGACCCCTCCACTTT | CASRTGTGMGVGPLHF
- | TRBJ2-7 | TRBV2 | 10 | - | TGTGCCAGCAGCTTCTACGAGCAGTACTTC | CASSFYEQYF
- | TRBJ1-2 | TRBV6-2/TRBV6-3 | 13 | - | TGTGCCAGCAGTTACGCAGGCGACGTTGGCTACACCTTC | CASSYAGDVGYTF
TRBD1 | TRBJ1-1 | TRBV28 | 15 | - | TGTGCCAGCAGTTCCCCGACAGGGGTGCACACTGAAGCTTTCTTT | CASSSPTGVHTEAFF
- | TRBJ2-7 | TRBV10-3 | 14 | - | TGTGCCATCCATCGTTCGCCCCATACAGACGAGCAGTACTTC | CAIHRSPHTDEQYF
TRBD2 | TRBJ2-5 | TRBV11-2 | 15 | - | TGTGCCAGCAGCTTAGATGGGACTATCCAAGAGACCCAGTACTTC | CASSLDGTIQETQYF
- | TRBJ1-2 | TRBV10-1 | 14 | - | TGCGCCAGCAGTGAGTCTCCCGGCGGAGGCGGCTACACCTTC | CASSESPGGGGYTF
- | TRBJ2-7 | TRBV19 | 12 | - | TGTGCCAGTAGTACAAGCGGATACGAGCAGTACTTC | CASSTSGYEQYF
- | TRBJ1-1 | TRBV12-3/TRBV12-4 | 13 | - | TGTGCCAGCAGTAAGACAGGGAACACTGAAGCTTTCTTT | CASSKTGNTEAFF
TRBD1 | TRBJ2-1 | TRBV7-3 | 15 | few | TGTGCCAGCAGCTCGGGACAGCCCTGGGACAATGAGCAGTTCTTC | CASSSGQPWDNEQFF
- | TRBJ1-5 | TRBV2 | 15 | - | TGTGCCAGCAGTGAGACGGACAATAGCAATCAGCCCCAGCATTTT | CASSETDNSNQPQHF
TRBD1 | TRBJ1-1 | TRBV5-1 | 15 | - | TGCGCCAGCAGCTGGGGGACAGACATGAACACTGAAGCTTTCTTT | CASSWGTDMNTEAFF
TRBD1 | TRBJ1-4 | TRBV7-6 | 16 | few | TGTGCCAGCAGCTTAGCGCCGGACAGGGAATATGAAAAACTGTTTTTT | CASSLAPDREYEKLFF
- | TRBJ1-1 | TRBV7-9 | 14 | - | TGTGCCAGCAGCTTATCAGGGGCTGGGACTGAAGCTTTCTTT | CASSLSGAGTEAFF
- | TRBJ2-5 | TRBV7-9 | 14 | - | TGTGCCAGCAGCTTAGTACTCTTCCAAGAGACCCAGTACTTC | CASSLVLFQETQYF
- | TRBJ1-5 | TRBV11-2 | 13 | - | TGTGCCAGCAGCTTAGGCAGGGGTCAGCCCCAGCATTTT | CASSLGRGQPQHF
- | TRBJ1-2 | TRBV6-5 | 11 | - | TGTGCCAGCAGTTACGCCAGGGGCTACACCTTC | CASSYARGYTF
TRBD1 | TRBJ1-2 | TRBV29-1 | 14 | few | TGCAGCGTTGTGGGGACAGGGGGAAATGATGGCTACACCTTC | CSVVGTGGNDGYTF
- | TRBJ2-7 | TRBV15 | 13 | - | TGTGCCACCAGCTCCGACAGCTACTACGAGCAGTACTTC | CATSSDSYYEQYF
- | TRBJ1-5 | TRBV4-1 | 16 | - | TGCGCCAGCAGCCTCAGGGGCTTGGGGCGGGATCAGCCCCAGCATTTT | CASSLRGLGRDQPQHF
TRBD1 | TRBJ1-1 | TRBV2 | 13 | - | TGTGCCAGCAGTGCGACAGGGTGGACTGAAGCTTTCTTT | CASSATGWTEAFF
- | TRBJ1-6 | TRBV5-1 | 15 | - | TGCGCCAGCAGCTACGAAGTCGGGACAAATTCACCCCTCCACTTT | CASSYEVGTNSPLHF
TRBD1 | TRBJ2-7 | TRBV11-2 | 14 | - | TGTGCCAGCAGCTCCGGGACAGGGGTCTACGAGCAGTACTTC | CASSSGTGVYEQYF
- | TRBJ2-2 | TRBV30 | 11 | - | TGTGCCTGGGGACAGACCGGGGAGCTGTTTTTT | CAWGQTGELFF
- | TRBJ1-5 | TRBV30 | 14 | - | TGTGCCTGGAGTGTACTGGGCCTCAATCAGCCCCAGCATTTT | CAWSVLGLNQPQHF
TRBD1 | TRBJ1-2 | TRBV6-5 | 14 | few | TGTGCCAGCAGTTTTAGTTCAGGGGGAGTTGGCTACACCTTC | CASSFSSGGVGYTF
- | TRBJ2-5 | TRBV7-2 | 13 | few | TGTGCCAGCAGCTTCGCAGGGGAAGAGACCCAGTACTTC | CASSFAGEETQYF
- | TRBJ1-5 | TRBV5-6 | 14 | - | TGTGCCAGCAGCTTGAATACAGGTAATCAGCCCCAGCATTTT | CASSLNTGNQPQHF
TRBD2 | TRBJ2-3 | TRBV10-2 | 15 | - | TGCGCCAGCAGTGAGCTAGCGGGGGGCACAGATACGCAGTATTTT | CASSELAGGTDTQYF
- | TRBJ1-6 | TRBV27 | 14 | once | TGTGCCAGCAGTTTATTGCGCGGAAATTCACCCCTCCACTTT | CASSLLRGNSPLHF
- | TRBJ1-2 | TRBV28 | 12 | few | TGTGCCAGCAGTTTGGAGGTCTATGGCTACACCTTC | CASSLEVYGYTF
- | TRBJ2-3 | TRBV7-9 | 15 | - | TGTGCCAGCAGCCCCCCAGGTGCTAGCACAGATACGCAGTATTTT | CASSPPGASTDTQYF
TRBD1 | TRBJ1-5 | TRBV12-5 | 15 | - | TGTGCTAGTGGAACGGGACAGATTAGCAATCAGCCCCAGCATTTT | CASGTGQISNQPQHF
- | TRBJ1-5 | TRBV2 | 16 | - | TGTGCCAGCAGTCGCAGTGGGGCAGGGCCACTTAGGCCCCAGCATTTT | CASSRSGAGPLRPQHF
TRBD1 | TRBJ1-4 | TRBV10-1 | 14 | - | TGCACCAGCAGTTCGGACAGGGCGGTTGAAAAACTGTTTTTT | CTSSSDRAVEKLFF
- | TRBJ2-2 | TRBV28 | 12 | - | TGTGCCAGCAGACTTAACACCGGGGAGCTGTTTTTT | CASRLNTGELFF
- | TRBJ1-2 | TRBV19 | 13 | - | TGTGCCAGCTTAGAGGGCAGGAACTATGGCTACACCTTC | CASLEGRNYGYTF
TRBD1 | TRBJ1-2 | TRBV19 | 13 | - | TGTGCCAGTAGTAGGGACAGCCTCTTCGGCTACACCTTC | CASSRDSLFGYTF
TRBD1 | TRBJ1-1 | TRBV30 | 14 | - | TGTGCCTGGAAGTTGACAGGGGTGAACACTGAAGCTTTCTTT | CAWKLTGVNTEAFF
- | TRBJ1-6 | TRBV2 | 14 | - | TGTGCCAGCAGTGTCTGGCAGATCAATTCACCCCTCCACTTT | CASSVWQINSPLHF
- | TRBJ1-2 | TRBV29-1 | 10 | - | TGCAGCGTGGACAGCTATGGCTACACCTTC | CSVDSYGYTF
- | TRBJ2-7 | TRBV5-4 | 14 | - | TGTGCCAGCAGCACGACAGTGCCCCCCTACGAGCAGTACTTC | CASSTTVPPYEQYF
TRBD1 | TRBJ1-2 | TRBV3-1/TRBV3-2 | 15 | - | TGTGCCAGCAGCGCTCAACCGGGACAGGCCTATGGCTACACCTTC | CASSAQPGQAYGYTF
- | TRBJ1-1 | TRBV7-3 | 13 | few | TGTGCCAGCAGCCAGGGTGGGAACACTGAAGCTTTCTTT | CASSQGGNTEAFF
- | TRBJ2-1 | TRBV10-3 | 15 | - | TGTGCCATCAGTAAGAAAACAGGGAACTACAATGAGCAGTTCTTC | CAISKKTGNYNEQFF
- | TRBJ2-2 | TRBV5-1 | 15 | - | TGCGCCAGCAGCTTGGAAAGGAGGGACACCGGGGAGCTGTTTTTT | CASSLERRDTGELFF
TRBD2 | TRBJ2-2 | TRBV10-3 | 14 | - | TGTGCCACCCGGAGTAGCGGGGGGAAAGTGGAGCTGTTTTTT | CATRSSGGKVELFF
- | TRBJ2-5 | TRBV10-1 | 13 | - | TGCGCCAGCAGTGCTAGCGACCAAGAGACCCAGTACTTC | CASSASDQETQYF
- | TRBJ2-1 | TRBV27 | 14 | - | TGTGCCAGCAGTCATTTTGTTTCGGACAATGAGCAGTTCTTC | CASSHFVSDNEQFF